This T cell receptor (beta chain) was profiled in a study of cytomegalovirus exposure and HLA in healthy donors. Germline assignment: CDR1 SGHVS and CDR2 FNYEAQ. This CDR3 is built from 15 residues. Worth noting for this clone: At one end, the junction sequence differs from germline, possibly due to a read error.

Primers included in the PCR were 60 Vbeta and 13 Jbeta primers. Assay: immunoSEQ multiplex PCR; the TCRdb copy retains only in-frame clones and omits some. The sample has over 150,000 clones, roughly three quarters seen once. The TCR sequence derives from a woman in her 50s in good health and CMV-seropositive. The rearrangement links TRBV7-6 to TRBJ2-5; a possible D gene is TRBD1 (6 bases). Material for sequencing was PBMCs. In DNA, the CDR3 is TGTGCCAGCAGCTTGGTGACAGGCGAGTCTGGGCCTCGGGACTTC. Translation gives CASSLVTGESGPRDF.